What follows are 29 T cell receptor beta chains derived from one specimen sequenced in a study of PD-1 blockade in mismatch repair-deficient tumors. Measured with immunoSEQ multiplex PCR; TCRdb has only the in-frame clones, and not every one. The sample has some 66,000 clones, about 91% seen once. The source was peripheral blood, collected 52 weeks after starting pembrolizumab. These receptors were collected from an adult with mismatch repair-deficient cancer.

This chain joins TRBV28 and TRBJ2-1, with 15 bases aligning to TRBD2. CDR1 is MDHEN and CDR2 is SYDVKM in the germline V gene. CDR3 size: 18 residues. Trimming at V came to 6 bases and at J to 0 bases, leaving 6 bases not matched to a gene. The CDR3 loop reads CASSGLAGGMSSYNEQFF. The CDR3 coding sequence is TGTGCCAGCAGCGGACTAGCGGGAGGGATGAGCTCCTACAATGAGCAGTTCTTC.

Remarks on this clone: At one of its ends the junction is not consistent with the germline gene, which may arise from a read error. The CDR3 spells CSVVRRGPLAPF. DNA for the CDR3: TGCAGCGTGGTACGTAGGGGGCCCCTGGCTCCCTTT. The chain is built from TRBV29-1 and TRBJ1-1; 7 bases align to TRBD1. Germline CDR1 SQVTM, CDR2 ANQGSEA. CDR3 length: 12 amino acids.

V gene TRBV7-9 combines with J gene TRBJ2-1; D could derive from TRBD1 or TRBD2 (5 bases each). V was shortened by 1 base and J by 10 bases, with 17 bases between the two germline ends. The germline V gene encodes CDR1 SEHNR and CDR2 FQNEAQ (reference sequence). This CDR3 comprises 15 residues. The CDR3: CASSLVGRGRLEQFF. As DNA, the CDR3 is TGTGCCAGCAGCTTAGTTGGCCGGGGCCGGTTGGAGCAGTTCTTC.

The chain couples TRBV29-1 to TRBJ1-4; a possible D gene is TRBD1 (5 bases). Germline V lookup: CDR1 SQVTM, CDR2 ANQGSEA. The CDR3 totals 14 residues. The germline V and J ends were trimmed by 5 bases and 5 bases, with 15 bases remaining between them. The CDR3 loop is CSVKWPGANEKLFF. The CDR3 DNA sequence: TGCAGCGTTAAATGGCCCGGGGCAAATGAAAAACTGTTTTTT.

This chain connects TRBV6-5 to TRBJ1-4; D may be TRBD1 (5 bases). V lost 6 bases to trimming and J lost 8 bases, with 13 bases between them. CDR3 length: 13 amino acids. CDR1 MNHEY and CDR2 SVGAGI come from the germline V gene. The CDR3 spells CASRPVGREKLFF. The CDR3 bases are TGTGCCAGCAGACCGGTGGGGCGGGAAAAACTGTTTTTT.

CDR3 nucleotide sequence: TGTGCCAGCAGCTTAGGGGACCCCAGTGTAGAGACCCAGTACTTC. Its protein is CASSLGDPSVETQYF. V is TRBV13 and J is TRBJ2-5; D uncertain. Germline lookup yields CDR1 PRHDT and CDR2 FYEKMQ (reference sequence). The CDR3 spans 15 residues. The V and J ends lost 0 bases and 4 bases respectively, with 12 bases between them.

This chain connects TRBV19 to TRBJ2-5, with 7 bases aligning to TRBD2. Per the germline V gene, CDR1 is LNHDA and CDR2 is SQIVND (reference sequence). The CDR3 contains 17 residues. Trimming cost V 6 bases and J 1 base; bases outside gene matches: 14. CDR3 DNA: TGTGCCAGTAGCGCGAGGTCAACGGGAGGCCCCCAAGAGACCCAGTACTTC. It is translated as CASSARSTGGPQETQYF.

The genes are TRBV5-6 and TRBJ2-7; TRBD1 matches at 7 bases. CDR3 length: 14 residues. V was clipped by 3 bases and J by 3 bases; unmatched bases: 6. Germline V gene sequence: CDR1 SGHDT, CDR2 YYEEEE. CDR3 region: CASSSPDRDYEQYF. The CDR3 DNA reads as TGTGCCAGCAGCTCCCCCGACAGGGACTACGAGCAGTACTTC.

The chain combines TRBV4-2 with TRBJ2-3, with a weak D call TRBD1 (7 bases). The germline V gene encodes CDR1 LGHNA and CDR2 YNFKEQ. Trimming took off 4 bases at V and 1 base at J, with 15 bases between the two ends. The CDR3 runs to 16 residues. The CDR3 DNA sequence: TGTGCCAGCAGCCGACAGGGTCCTAGCGGCACAGATACGCAGTATTTT. This gives the protein CASSRQGPSGTDTQYF.

This rearrangement joins TRBV19 to TRBJ2-3, with D unclear. CDR1 is LNHDA and CDR2 is SQIVND in the germline V gene (reference sequence). The CDR3 is made up of 12 amino acids. Trimming removed 4 bases at V and 1 base at J, with 3 bases between. The CDR3 coding sequence is TGTGCCAGTAGTACCGGCACAGATACGCAGTATTTT. Protein sequence: CASSTGTDTQYF.

The table lists this clone with a few counts. V usage is TRBV7-9 and J usage is TRBJ2-7; TRBD2 matches at 9 bases. V shed 2 bases and J 3 bases; nucleotides not matched to a gene: 5. Per germline, CDR1 SEHNR and CDR2 FQNEAQ (reference sequence). This CDR3 region has 15 residues. This CDR3 reads CASSLIAGVIYEQYF. CDR3 sequence (DNA): TGTGCCAGCAGCTTAATAGCGGGAGTAATCTACGAGCAGTACTTC.

The V and J genes are TRBV15 and TRBJ2-3; either TRBD1 or TRBD2 may fit D (5 bases each). This CDR3 has 15 amino acids. Germline CDR1 is LNHNV and CDR2 is YYDKDF (reference sequence). Trimming took 3 bases from V and 1 from J, leaving 11 bases between them. CDR3 amino acids: CATSSGARGTDTQYF. The CDR3 DNA reads as TGTGCCACCAGCAGCGGGGCTCGAGGCACAGATACGCAGTATTTT.

This clone was picked up a small number of times. The V call is TRBV5-6, the J call TRBJ2-7; possible D gene TRBD1, 6 bases. V was clipped by 2 bases and J by 0 bases, with 12 bases between them. Germline V gene data show CDR1 as SGHDT and CDR2 as YYEEEE. This CDR3 has 15 amino acids. CDR3 sequence (DNA): TGTGCCAGCAGCTTTCAGGGGAGTCGCTCCTACGAGCAGTACTTC. Protein: CASSFQGSRSYEQYF.

The rearrangement uses TRBV7-9 and TRBJ2-1; TRBD2 might be the D (6 bases). With 1 base removed from V and 5 bases from J, the gap between germline ends came to 12 bases. The CDR3 covers 15 residues. CDR1 is SEHNR, CDR2 FQNEAQ, per germline (reference sequence). The CDR3 protein is CASSLGISGHNEQFF. DNA of the CDR3: TGTGCCAGCAGCTTAGGTATTAGCGGCCACAATGAGCAGTTCTTC. The full variable domain, with the rest looked up from reference TRBV7-9 and TRBJ2-1, is DTGVSQNPRHKITKRGQNVTFRCDPISEHNRLYWYRQTLGQGPEFLTYFQNEAQLEKSRLLSDRFSAERPKGSFSTLEIQRTEQGDSAMYLCASSLGISGHNEQFFGPGTRLTVL.

J is TRBJ1-5 and V is TRBV6-4, with D possibly TRBD1 on 5 matching bases. This CDR3 has 13 amino acids. CDR1 and CDR2 (germline): MRHNA, SNTAGT. The V end lost 3 bases, the J end lost 6 bases, and 9 bases lay between the germline ends. The CDR3 protein is CASSEGDSQPQHF. For the CDR3, the DNA is TGTGCCAGCAGTGAGGGGGATAGTCAGCCCCAGCATTTT.

J is TRBJ1-2 and V is TRBV10-2; 9 bases match TRBD1. Germline V gene data show CDR1 as WSHSY and CDR2 as SAAADI. This CDR3 contains 17 residues. The V gene end was trimmed by 2 bases and the J gene end by 3 bases; junction bases not matched to a gene: 10. The CDR3 protein is CASSEGLTRTGDYGYTF. The CDR3 DNA reads as TGCGCCAGCAGTGAGGGGCTAACTCGGACAGGGGACTATGGCTACACCTTC.

This clone was seen a few times. This chain joins TRBV11-2 and TRBJ2-7, with 10 bases matching TRBD2. CDR1 and CDR2 (germline): SGHAT, FQNNGV. V shed 9 bases and J 5 bases; nucleotides not matched to a gene: 10. The CDR3 extends over 14 amino acids. The CDR3 nucleotides are TGTGCCAGTACCCTAGCGGGAGAAGGCCACGAGCAGTACTTC. This translates into CASTLAGEGHEQYF.

This clone appeared a single time. An end of the junction differs from the germline gene, which may be a read error. This chain connects TRBV5-1 to TRBJ2-7; the D gene could be TRBD1 or TRBD2 (6 bases each). This CDR3 comprises 13 residues. CDR1 and CDR2 from the germline V gene are SGHRS and YFSETQ. The CDR3 reads CASRLGGLSEQYF. The DNA for the CDR3 is TGCGCCAGCAGATTGGGGGGCCTGTCCGAGCAGTACTTC.

This rearrangement joins TRBV5-5 to TRBJ2-3, with TRBD2 matching over 8 bases. The CDR3 covers 16 residues. Trimming removed 4 bases from V and 6 bases from J; junction bases left unmatched: 13. Per the germline V gene, CDR1 is SGHKS and CDR2 is YYEKEE (reference sequence). As DNA, the CDR3 is TGTGCCAGCAGCCCCGCCGGGAGGGGCGAGGGGGATACGCAGTATTTT. Translation: CASSPAGRGEGDTQYF.

The chain couples TRBV18 to TRBJ1-2; TRBD1 agrees at 8 bases. The germline V gene encodes CDR1 KGHSH and CDR2 LQKENI. Unmatched junction bases numbered 6, after V lost 5 bases and J lost 1 base. The CDR3 runs 15 residues. The DNA for the CDR3 is TGTGCCAGCTCATTCGACAGGGGCCTTAACTATGGCTACACCTTC. It is translated as CASSFDRGLNYGYTF.

The chain couples TRBV5-6 to TRBJ1-1, with D possibly TRBD1 on 5 matching bases. V lost 1 base and J lost 1, with 11 bases in between. Germline assignment: CDR1 SGHDT and CDR2 YYEEEE. The CDR3 runs to 15 residues. CDR3 sequence: CASSLQGRWNTEAFF. CDR3 sequence (DNA): TGTGCCAGCAGCTTGCAGGGACGGTGGAACACTGAAGCTTTCTTT.

The chain employs TRBV4-2 and TRBJ1-2, with D possibly TRBD1 on 6 matching bases. CDR1 and CDR2 (germline): LGHNA, YNFKEQ. This CDR3 contains 15 residues. V lost 1 base and J 6 bases, leaving 15 bases between the germline ends. Here the CDR3 DNA reads TGTGCCAGCAGCCAAGGCCGTGGGGGGCAACATGGCTACACCTTC. It is translated as CASSQGRGGQHGYTF.

This chain links TRBV11-2 with TRBJ2-3; D unresolved. The V end lost 5 bases, the J end lost 2 bases, and 8 bases lay between the germline ends. This CDR3 region has 13 residues. Germline CDR1 SGHAT, CDR2 FQNNGV. This chain's CDR3 is CASSTHTTDTQYF. CDR3 nucleotides: TGTGCCAGCAGCACGCACACCACAGATACGCAGTATTTT. The complete variable domain, with remaining parts taken from reference TRBV11-2 and TRBJ2-3, reads EAGVAQSPRYKIIEKRQSVAFWCNPISGHATLYWYQQILGQGPKLLIQFQNNGVVDDSQLPKDRFSAERLKGVDSTLKIQPAKLEDSAVYLCASSTHTTDTQYFGPGTRLTVL.

This clone appeared a few times. The chain is built from TRBV5-1 and TRBJ2-1, with D unclear. Germline V gives CDR1 SGHRS, CDR2 YFSETQ. The CDR3 totals 12 residues. Trimming took 0 bases from V and 6 from J, leaving 4 bases between them. As DNA, the CDR3 is TGCGCCAGCAGCTTGGCGGCCAATGAGCAGTTCTTC. Residues: CASSLAANEQFF.

To note about this clone: One end of the junction does not line up with germline, which may come from a read error. The rearrangement uses TRBV7-7 and TRBJ2-1; D is perhaps TRBD2 (5 bases). Germline CDR1 is SSHAT and CDR2 is FNYEAQ (reference sequence). The CDR3 spans 15 residues. The CDR3 nucleotides are TGTGCTAGCAGCTTAGTCCCCGGGGCCTACAATGAGCAGTTCTTC. It is translated as CASSLVPGAYNEQFF.

The rearrangement joins TRBV7-9 to TRBJ2-7, with D uncertain. CDR1 SEHNR and CDR2 FQNEAQ come from the germline V gene (reference sequence). The CDR3 contains 13 residues. V lost 5 bases to trimming and J lost 1 base, with 9 bases between them. The CDR3 sequence: CASSASGSYEQYF. CDR3 nucleotides: TGTGCCAGCAGCGCCTCGGGTTCCTACGAGCAGTACTTC.

The rearrangement joins TRBV5-1 to TRBJ2-7; possibly TRBD2 for D (5 bases). Trimming removed 1 base at V and 1 base at J, with 21 bases between. Germline V gene lookup returns CDR1 SGHRS and CDR2 YFSETQ. The CDR3 has 18 amino acids. The CDR3 bases are TGCGCCAGCAGCTTGATGGGTACTAGTTTCTCGGGGTCCTACGAGCAGTACTTC. Its translation: CASSLMGTSFSGSYEQYF.

The chain is built from TRBV4-3 and TRBJ1-2; unclear D gene. Deletions cut 1 base from V and 1 base from J, with 4 bases between. The CDR3 consists of 13 residues. Germline values: CDR1 LGHNA, CDR2 YSLEER. CDR3 region: CASSQAVNYGYTF. The CDR3 DNA sequence: TGCGCCAGCAGCCAAGCTGTTAACTATGGCTACACCTTC.

J is TRBJ2-5 and V is TRBV5-1; the match to TRBD1 covers 8 bases. Per the germline V gene, CDR1 is SGHRS and CDR2 is YFSETQ. V shed 0 bases, J shed 2 bases, and the junction held 0 bases outside the gene matches. CDR3 size: 14 residues. CDR3 DNA sequence: TGCGCCAGCAGCTTGGGACAGGGGCAAGAGACCCAGTACTTC. It specifies CASSLGQGQETQYF.